This TCR beta chain was sequenced in a study of shared T cell receptors in the human thymus. Here immunoSEQ multiplex PCR was the method, and the copy in TCRdb shows in-frame clones only, minus some. The sample lists about 660,000 clones, approximately 88% seen once, with around 0.01% in the top ten. This same sample was also taken into another study, of human thymus T cells. That source reports: Thymic tissue was derived from resections collected during corrective heart surgery.

The sequence was obtained from a boy in the first two years of life with a congenital heart defect. The material sequenced was thymocytes.

The CDR3 protein is CASSAGTAEAFF. The CDR3, as DNA: TGTGCCAGCAGCGCCGGGACAGCAGAAGCTTTCTTT. V and J are TRBV5-5 and TRBJ1-1, with 7 nucleotides matching TRBD1. With V trimmed by 4 bases and J by 8 bases, 5 bases remained unmatched. Germline V gene sequence: CDR1 SGHKS, CDR2 YYEKEE (reference sequence). CDR3 length equals 12 residues.